A selection of T cell receptor beta chains follows, all from one sample in a study of blood T cell repertoires in COVID-19. Sequencing was performed with immunoSEQ multiplex PCR; in TCRdb, only in-frame clones are kept and a portion is missing. This table holds 200,000 to 250,000 clones, about nine tenths found once. The sample consisted of PBMCs or T cells enriched from blood (not recorded which). Receptor source: a woman aged 40 to 50 with acute COVID-19. CDR3s include the opening cysteine and the closing phenylalanine or tryptophan. A D gene is named only where the DNA matches it firmly. The size entry is marked missing in some rows and otherwise reads once, few, many or a size class.

v_gene: TRBV3-1/TRBV3-2; abundance: few; j_gene: TRBJ1-1; d_gene: TRBD1; CDR3aa: CASSPGTGRTEAFF; CDR3nt: TGTGCCAGCAGCCCCGGGACAGGGAGGACTGAAGCTTTCTTT
v_gene: TRBV5-1; abundance: NA; j_gene: TRBJ1-4; d_gene: TRBD1; CDR3aa: CASSPGTGGSTNEKLFF; CDR3nt: TGCGCCAGCAGCCCGGGGACAGGGGGCTCAACTAATGAAAAACTGTTTTTT
v_gene: TRBV4-3; abundance: NA; j_gene: TRBJ2-7; d_gene: TRBD1; CDR3aa: CASSQVTGDEQYF; CDR3nt: TGCGCCAGCAGCCAAGTAACAGGGGACGAGCAGTACTTC
v_gene: TRBV11-2; abundance: NA; j_gene: TRBJ2-3; d_gene: NA; CDR3aa: CASSLGGAGDTQYF; CDR3nt: TGTGCCAGCAGCTTGGGCGGGGCGGGGGATACGCAGTATTTT
v_gene: TRBV29-1; abundance: NA; j_gene: TRBJ1-1; d_gene: NA; CDR3aa: CSVLGGVNTEAFF; CDR3nt: TGCAGCGTTTTGGGGGGGGTGAACACTGAAGCTTTCTTT
v_gene: TRBV19; abundance: once; j_gene: TRBJ1-2; d_gene: TRBD1; CDR3aa: CASNPRQGASGGYTF; CDR3nt: TGTGCCAGTAACCCGAGGCAGGGGGCGTCGGGTGGCTACACCTTC
v_gene: TRBV6-2/TRBV6-3; abundance: NA; j_gene: TRBJ1-2; d_gene: TRBD1; CDR3aa: CASSPFVSGTDTNYGYTF; CDR3nt: TGTGCCAGCAGCCCTTTCGTGTCCGGGACAGATACTAACTATGGCTACACCTTC
v_gene: TRBV27; abundance: NA; j_gene: TRBJ1-1; d_gene: NA; CDR3aa: CASSTHFNTEAFF; CDR3nt: TGTGCCAGCAGTACCCACTTTAACACTGAAGCTTTCTTT
v_gene: TRBV15; abundance: NA; j_gene: TRBJ1-2; d_gene: TRBD1; CDR3aa: CATSREPTGTYYGYTF; CDR3nt: TGTGCCACCAGCAGAGAGCCGACAGGGACTTACTATGGCTACACCTTC
v_gene: TRBV5-1; abundance: NA; j_gene: TRBJ2-5; d_gene: NA; CDR3aa: CASSLFNQETQYF; CDR3nt: TGCGCCAGCAGCTTGTTCAACCAAGAGACCCAGTACTTC
v_gene: TRBV7-3; abundance: NA; j_gene: TRBJ2-5; d_gene: TRBD1; CDR3aa: CASSYTGTGGIETQYF; CDR3nt: TGTGCCAGCAGCTACACCGGGACAGGGGGCATCGAGACCCAGTACTTC
v_gene: TRBV6-6; abundance: NA; j_gene: TRBJ1-1; d_gene: NA; CDR3aa: CASSYSNPRGGAFF; CDR3nt: TGTGCCAGCAGTTACTCCAACCCTCGAGGAGGGGCTTTCTTT
v_gene: TRBV6-5; abundance: NA; j_gene: TRBJ2-5; d_gene: NA; CDR3aa: CASSPEGVQTQYF; CDR3nt: TGTGCCAGCAGCCCCGAGGGGGTTCAGACCCAGTACTTC
v_gene: TRBV24-1; abundance: NA; j_gene: TRBJ1-2; d_gene: NA; CDR3aa: CATSDPDSLGGYTF; CDR3nt: TGTGCCACCAGTGACCCTGACAGTTTAGGTGGCTACACCTTC
v_gene: TRBV19; abundance: NA; j_gene: TRBJ2-6; d_gene: TRBD1; CDR3aa: CATRLGGAGANVLTF; CDR3nt: TGTGCCACCCGCCTAGGGGGCGCGGGGGCCAACGTCCTGACTTTC
v_gene: TRBV12-3/TRBV12-4; abundance: NA; j_gene: TRBJ1-1; d_gene: NA; CDR3aa: CASSFPPLIEAFF; CDR3nt: TGTGCCAGCAGTTTCCCCCCACTCATTGAAGCTTTCTTT
v_gene: TRBV7-9; abundance: NA; j_gene: TRBJ1-3; d_gene: NA; CDR3aa: CASRDSYSGNTIYF; CDR3nt: TGTGCCAGCAGGGACAGTTACTCTGGAAACACCATATATTTT
v_gene: TRBV27; abundance: NA; j_gene: TRBJ1-6; d_gene: TRBD1; CDR3aa: CASSVGHRGNSPLHF; CDR3nt: TGTGCCAGCAGTGTAGGACACAGGGGGAATTCACCCCTCCACTTT
v_gene: TRBV28; abundance: NA; j_gene: TRBJ1-2; d_gene: NA; CDR3aa: CASSLGHRGRGYTF; CDR3nt: TGTGCCAGCAGTTTAGGTCATAGGGGTCGAGGCTACACCTTC
v_gene: TRBV10-1; abundance: few; j_gene: TRBJ1-2; d_gene: TRBD1; CDR3aa: CASSEDRTGKGYTF; CDR3nt: TGCGCCAGCAGTGAGGACAGGACAGGGAAGGGCTACACCTTC
v_gene: TRBV13; abundance: NA; j_gene: TRBJ1-6; d_gene: NA; CDR3aa: CASTAPGGQRNSPLHF; CDR3nt: TGTGCCAGCACGGCCCCGGGAGGACAGCGTAATTCACCCCTCCACTTT
v_gene: TRBV2; abundance: NA; j_gene: TRBJ1-2; d_gene: TRBD1; CDR3aa: CASRGQGWNYGYTF; CDR3nt: TGTGCCAGCAGAGGACAGGGGTGGAACTATGGCTACACCTTC
v_gene: TRBV27; abundance: NA; j_gene: TRBJ1-2; d_gene: NA; CDR3aa: CASSFAGDYGYTF; CDR3nt: TGTGCCAGCAGTTTCGCGGGCGACTATGGCTACACCTTC
v_gene: TRBV7-9; abundance: NA; j_gene: TRBJ2-1; d_gene: TRBD1; CDR3aa: CASSSPPGQGRNEQFF; CDR3nt: TGTGCCAGCAGCTCGCCTCCGGGACAGGGGAGGAATGAGCAGTTCTTC
v_gene: TRBV19; abundance: NA; j_gene: TRBJ1-3; d_gene: NA; CDR3aa: CASSGGGVGNTIYF; CDR3nt: TGTGCCAGTAGTGGGGGAGGCGTTGGAAACACCATATATTTT
v_gene: TRBV7-2; abundance: NA; j_gene: TRBJ2-7; d_gene: TRBD2; CDR3aa: CASSLGGGGAYEQYF; CDR3nt: TGTGCCAGCAGCTTGGGTGGCGGGGGGGCCTACGAGCAGTACTTC
v_gene: TRBV7-3; abundance: NA; j_gene: TRBJ1-2; d_gene: TRBD1; CDR3aa: CASSLDRVGYDYTF; CDR3nt: TGTGCCAGCAGCTTAGACAGGGTGGGCTATGACTACACCTTC
v_gene: TRBV18; abundance: NA; j_gene: TRBJ1-1; d_gene: NA; CDR3aa: CASSPGRQNTEAFF; CDR3nt: TGTGCCAGCTCACCCGGGAGACAGAACACTGAAGCTTTCTTT
v_gene: TRBV6-5; abundance: NA; j_gene: TRBJ1-2; d_gene: NA; CDR3aa: CASSYSNAGPYGYTF; CDR3nt: TGTGCCAGCAGTTACTCCAATGCGGGGCCCTATGGCTACACCTTC
v_gene: TRBV7-9; abundance: NA; j_gene: TRBJ2-1; d_gene: NA; CDR3aa: CASSFRQGGSYNEQFF; CDR3nt: TGTGCCAGCAGCTTCCGTCAGGGGGGCTCCTACAATGAGCAGTTCTTC
v_gene: TRBV7-9; abundance: NA; j_gene: TRBJ1-2; d_gene: NA; CDR3aa: CASSLGERGYTF; CDR3nt: TGTGCCAGCAGCTTAGGGGAGAGGGGCTACACCTTC
v_gene: TRBV15; abundance: once; j_gene: TRBJ1-1; d_gene: TRBD1; CDR3aa: CATSRPDRGNTEAFF; CDR3nt: TGTGCCACCAGCCGTCCAGACAGGGGTAACACTGAAGCTTTCTTT
v_gene: TRBV3-1/TRBV3-2; abundance: NA; j_gene: TRBJ2-7; d_gene: NA; CDR3aa: CASSQEALPMEDFEEDEQYF; CDR3nt: TGTGCCAGCAGCCAAGAGGCCTTACCAATGGAGGACTTCGAGGAGGACGAGCAGTACTTC
v_gene: TRBV2; abundance: NA; j_gene: TRBJ2-3; d_gene: NA; CDR3aa: CASSEWGPADTQYF; CDR3nt: TGTGCCAGCAGTGAATGGGGGCCAGCGGATACGCAGTATTTT
v_gene: TRBV19; abundance: NA; j_gene: TRBJ1-3; d_gene: NA; CDR3aa: CASTSATGVTGNTIYF; CDR3nt: TGTGCCAGTACCTCAGCCACAGGTGTGACTGGAAACACCATATATTTT
v_gene: TRBV9; abundance: NA; j_gene: TRBJ1-1; d_gene: TRBD1; CDR3aa: CASSVGGTASEAFF; CDR3nt: TGTGCCAGCAGCGTAGGGGGGACAGCCAGTGAAGCTTTCTTT
v_gene: TRBV21-1; abundance: NA; j_gene: TRBJ1-5; d_gene: NA; CDR3aa: CASSKRSRDSNQPQHF; CDR3nt: TGTGCCAGCAGCAAGAGATCCAGGGATAGCAATCAGCCCCAGCATTTT
v_gene: TRBV5-8; abundance: NA; j_gene: TRBJ1-5; d_gene: TRBD1; CDR3aa: CASSLGTGFTGNQPQHF; CDR3nt: TGTGCCAGCAGCTTGGGGACAGGGTTTACGGGCAATCAGCCCCAGCATTTT
v_gene: TRBV2; abundance: once; j_gene: TRBJ1-6; d_gene: NA; CDR3aa: CASTDSYNSPLHF; CDR3nt: TGTGCCAGCACGGACAGCTATAATTCACCCCTCCACTTT
v_gene: TRBV5-1; abundance: NA; j_gene: TRBJ1-1; d_gene: TRBD1; CDR3aa: CASSLTVQGGTTEAFF; CDR3nt: TGCGCCAGCAGCTTGACCGTACAGGGGGGAACAACTGAAGCTTTCTTT
v_gene: TRBV24-1; abundance: NA; j_gene: TRBJ1-5; d_gene: NA; CDR3aa: CATSDSPRGGSNQPQHF; CDR3nt: TGTGCCACCAGTGATTCACCCCGAGGGGGAAGCAATCAGCCCCAGCATTTT
v_gene: TRBV27; abundance: many; j_gene: TRBJ1-5; d_gene: TRBD1; CDR3aa: CASSLGTARRFNQPQHF; CDR3nt: TGTGCCAGCAGTTTAGGGACAGCACGAAGGTTCAATCAGCCCCAGCATTTT
v_gene: TRBV4-1; abundance: NA; j_gene: TRBJ2-3; d_gene: NA; CDR3aa: CASSQDGVLVTDTQYF; CDR3nt: TGCGCCAGCAGCCAAGATGGCGTACTAGTCACAGATACGCAGTATTTT
v_gene: TRBV2; abundance: NA; j_gene: TRBJ1-5; d_gene: NA; CDR3aa: CASSETVGGQPQHF; CDR3nt: TGTGCCAGCAGTGAAACGGTAGGGGGTCAGCCCCAGCATTTT
v_gene: TRBV7-9; abundance: many; j_gene: TRBJ2-3; d_gene: TRBD2; CDR3aa: CASSPQRLAGGADTQYF; CDR3nt: TGTGCCAGCAGCCCACAGCGACTAGCGGGAGGAGCGGATACGCAGTATTTT
v_gene: TRBV12-3/TRBV12-4; abundance: NA; j_gene: TRBJ1-1; d_gene: NA; CDR3aa: CASSFSGGTEAFF; CDR3nt: TGTGCCAGCAGTTTTTCCGGGGGAACTGAAGCTTTCTTT
v_gene: TRBV5-4; abundance: NA; j_gene: TRBJ2-3; d_gene: NA; CDR3aa: CASSFLPTDTQYF; CDR3nt: TGTGCCAGCAGCTTCCTCCCCACAGATACGCAGTATTTT
v_gene: TRBV9; abundance: NA; j_gene: TRBJ2-1; d_gene: TRBD2; CDR3aa: CASSETSGPDNEQFF; CDR3nt: TGTGCCAGCAGCGAGACTAGCGGACCTGACAATGAGCAGTTCTTC
v_gene: TRBV4-1; abundance: NA; j_gene: TRBJ2-2; d_gene: NA; CDR3aa: CASSQDLTGVVAGELFF; CDR3nt: TGCGCCAGCAGCCAAGATCTGACGGGGGTGGTCGCCGGGGAGCTGTTTTTT
v_gene: TRBV5-1; abundance: NA; j_gene: TRBJ1-2; d_gene: NA; CDR3aa: CASSPEGHASRGYTF; CDR3nt: TGCGCCAGCAGCCCCGAGGGACATGCCTCACGTGGCTACACCTTC
v_gene: TRBV6-5; abundance: NA; j_gene: TRBJ1-5; d_gene: NA; CDR3aa: CASTQGRGGNQPQHF; CDR3nt: TGTGCCAGCACCCAAGGGCGGGGAGGAAATCAGCCCCAGCATTTT
v_gene: TRBV7-2; abundance: NA; j_gene: TRBJ1-2; d_gene: NA; CDR3aa: CASSLESRVDYGYTF; CDR3nt: TGTGCCAGCAGCTTAGAATCCCGGGTGGACTATGGCTACACCTTC
v_gene: TRBV5-1; abundance: NA; j_gene: TRBJ2-5; d_gene: TRBD2; CDR3aa: CASSLAAFEPGLGIQETQYF; CDR3nt: TGCGCCAGCAGCTTGGCCGCCTTCGAACCGGGACTAGGGATCCAAGAGACCCAGTACTTC
v_gene: TRBV4-3; abundance: NA; j_gene: TRBJ1-5; d_gene: NA; CDR3aa: CASSATPSLADQPQHF; CDR3nt: TGCGCCAGCAGCGCAACTCCGAGTCTTGCGGATCAGCCCCAGCATTTT